This T cell receptor beta chain came from a study of blood T cell repertoires in COVID-19 (dated by TCRdb to about 2020). Turning to the overall study: Samples covering the acute and convalescent phases of COVID-19 were provided by collaborators in the United States, Italy and Spain. The repertoires were released in a freely available public database intended as a resource for research on the immune response to SARS-CoV-2. Where available, HLA class I and class II types were taken from metadata supplied by the sample provider and were not determined by assay-based typing. The samples were drawn from the first 160 participants of the ongoing ImmuneRACE study and from 950 to 1,500 subjects provided by 6 global collaborators. The prospective study material was composed of cDNA or gDNA derived from T cells, B-cell-depleted T cells, or PBMCs. Subjects who had been exposed to COVID-19, were actively infected with it, or had recovered from it provided the deeply sampled blood TCRbeta repertoires that made up the dataset. A de-identified subject ID, COVID-19 status, age in years and sex were almost always included in the sample metadata.

Participants in the prospective study were enrolled through a virtual design, were aged 18 to 89 years, and lived in about 25 United States geographic areas. To assign participants to cohorts, the prospective study relied on clinical history that participants themselves reported in a screening survey and a study questionnaire. Mobile phlebotomists in the prospective study collected whole blood, serum and a nasopharyngeal or oropharyngeal swab from every participant. Participants in the prospective study had the option to provide additional blood draws and questionnaires over a 2-month period. Prospective study blood samples were shipped either frozen or at room temperature before DNA extraction. With regard to this clone: It lacks a known antigen. Per-base quality was not reported, and no clone a single base away is much larger than it. This CDR3 is also generated by other DNA sequences in the sample.

TCRbeta CDR3 regions were amplified from genomic DNA using the immunoSEQ Assay, a bias-controlled multiplex PCR. The authors' analysis ran thus. The number of nucleated cells in each sample was estimated from the amplification of reference gene primers within the assay. Sequence reads were collapsed and filtered to measure the absolute abundance of every unique TCRbeta CDR3 rearrangement. Productive Simpson clonality was computed per sample as the square root of Simpson's diversity index over productive rearrangements. Imported from immuneACCESS, the table was reduced by TCRdb to in-frame sequences with V and J called. These copies leave out some clones; in studies compared against another copy, an unresolved V gene accounts for under half, and the cause of the remainder is not known. V and J calls and clone size are copied from that table; D and trimming were computed from the DNA. This sample lists approximately 210,000 clones; 70% to 90% were detected once. Under 4.5% of the sample rests with the top ten.

Findings and caveats that apply to the study as a whole: The quantity of clinical and demographic metadata differed by source and by participant and was supplied without curation.

Sequencing was done on a sample of PBMCs or T cells enriched from blood (not recorded which). The receptor's source is a young man with acute COVID-19.

CDR3 sequence: CASSTTGNTEAFF. The DNA sequence is as follows: TGTGCCAGCAGCACCACAGGGAACACTGAAGCTTTCTTT. The receptor chain draws on TRBV2 and TRBJ1-1; TRBD1 is a possible D gene, resting on 5 matching bases. According to the germline V gene, CDR1 reads SNHLY and CDR2 reads FYNNEI. Trimming costs V 6 bases and J 1 base, and their ends lie 9 bases apart. The CDR3 covers 13 residues, taking in both the cysteine and the phenylalanine. The retained sequence is limited to the CDR3, 39 bases, with the frame set at the first base.